This passage covers 16 T cell receptor beta chains from one sample sequenced in a study of control samples from healthy donors and cancer patients. TCRdb's copy holds only in-frame clones and misses some; the assay was immunoSEQ multiplex PCR. The data show about 84,000 clones, about 79% seen once. Sequencing input: PBMCs. The receptor source for this set is a man aged 55 to 70 with head and neck cancer.

V gene TRBV2 combines with J gene TRBJ1-2, with 7 bases that match TRBD1. Germline trimming cut 6 bases from V and 3 bases from J; bases unmatched to any gene: 4. The germline gives CDR1 SNHLY, CDR2 FYNNEI. The CDR3 length is 13 residues. The CDR3 region is CASRETGYYGYTF. DNA for the CDR3: TGTGCCAGCAGAGAGACAGGGTACTATGGCTACACCTTC. Looking up the rest from reference TRBV2 and TRBJ1-2 gives the full variable domain: EPEVTQTPSHQVTQMGQEVILRCVPISNHLYFYWYRQILGQKVEFLVSFYNNEISEKSEIFDDQFSVERPDGSNFTLKIRSTKLEDSAMYFCASRETGYYGYTFGSGTRLTVV.

The count of this clone is one. The chain is built from TRBV5-1 and TRBJ2-7, with 8 bases identical to TRBD2. The ends lost 3 bases at V and 0 bases at J; junction bases unmatched: 8. The CDR3 has 16 amino acids. Germline V gives CDR1 SGHRS, CDR2 YFSETQ. The CDR3 region has the DNA TGCGCCAGCAGCTCGGCAACTAGCGGAGCCTCCTACGAGCAGTACTTC. It yields the protein CASSSATSGASYEQYF.

This chain joins TRBV9 and TRBJ2-2; TRBD2 aligns across 12 bases. Germline assignment: CDR1 SGDLS and CDR2 YYNGEE. V lost 3 bases to trimming and J lost 5 bases; unmatched junction nucleotides: 8. CDR3 size: 17 residues. The CDR3 loop reads CASSATSGSSQTGELFF. In nucleotides, the CDR3 is TGTGCCAGCAGCGCGACTAGCGGGAGTTCTCAGACCGGGGAGCTGTTTTTT.

The chain employs TRBV2 and TRBJ1-2; D gene unclear. The CDR3 loop spans 14 amino acids. Germline V gene data show CDR1 as SNHLY and CDR2 as FYNNEI. The V and J ends lost 6 bases and 0 bases respectively, with 11 bases between them. The CDR3 here is CASRTRATNYGYTF. In DNA form, the CDR3 reads TGTGCCAGCAGGACGAGGGCCACTAACTATGGCTACACCTTC.

The rearrangement links TRBV18 to TRBJ2-7, with 16 bases identical to TRBD2. Germline V gives CDR1 KGHSH, CDR2 LQKENI. Trimming took 4 bases from V and 2 from J; bases not matched to a gene: 5. This CDR3 spans 17 amino acids. The CDR3: CASSLGLAGGGAYEQYF. Here the CDR3 DNA reads TGTGCCAGCTCACTGGGACTAGCGGGAGGGGGAGCCTACGAGCAGTACTTC.

V usage is TRBV7-8 and J usage is TRBJ2-6, with unresolved D. The CDR3 length is 18 residues. Germline CDR1 reads SGHVS; CDR2 reads FQNEAQ. Trimming took 1 base from V and 0 from J, leaving 13 bases between them. The CDR3 DNA reads TGTGCCAGCAGCTTAGAGGGCCTAGATTTCTCTGGGGCCAACGTCCTGACTTTC. Translation: CASSLEGLDFSGANVLTF.

The chain employs TRBV5-1 and TRBJ2-1; tentatively, D is TRBD2 (6 bases). CDR1 and CDR2 from the germline V gene are SGHRS and YFSETQ. V lost 4 bases to trimming and J lost 6 bases, with 14 bases between them. The CDR3 length is 14 residues. This CDR3 is CASSQTTSSNEQFF. CDR3 bases: TGCGCCAGCAGCCAGACGACTAGTTCCAATGAGCAGTTCTTC.

J is TRBJ2-3 and V is TRBV5-8; 8 bases fit TRBD1. Unmatched junction bases numbered 7, after V lost 0 bases and J lost 4 bases. In germline, CDR1 is SGHTS, CDR2 YDEGEE. CDR3 length: 16 residues. The CDR3 bases are TGTGCCAGCAGCTTGGCCCGGACAGGGAGCCCAGATACGCAGTATTTT. Protein: CASSLARTGSPDTQYF. The full variable domain, with the rest looked up from reference TRBV5-8 and TRBJ2-3, is EAGVTQSPTHLIKTRGQQATLRCSPISGHTSVYWYQQALGLGLQFLLWYDEGEERNRGNFPPRFSGRQFPNYSSELNVNALELEDSALYLCASSLARTGSPDTQYFGPGTRLTVL.

CDR3 in DNA: TGTGCCAGTAGTATTTGGGGGGCGGCCGGGGAGCTGTTTTTT. Its translation: CASSIWGAAGELFF. The genes are TRBV19 and TRBJ2-2; the D call may be TRBD1 or TRBD2 (6 bases each). The germline V gene has CDR1 LNHDA and CDR2 SQIVND (reference sequence). The length of the CDR3 is 14 residues. V lost 3 bases and J 6 bases, leaving 11 bases between the germline ends. Full variable domain (remainder filled in from reference TRBV19 and TRBJ2-2): DGGITQSPKYLFRKEGQNVTLSCEQNLNHDAMYWYRQDPGQGLRLIYYSQIVNDFQKGDIAEGYSVSREKKESFPLTVTSAQKNPTAFYLCASSIWGAAGELFFGEGSRLTVL.

This clone appeared a few times. The rearrangement uses TRBV28 and TRBJ1-2, with no clear D. The V gene's germline CDR1 is MDHEN and CDR2 SYDVKM. The CDR3 is 13 amino acids. V was pared by 4 bases and J by 6 bases, with 12 bases between. Written as DNA, the CDR3 is TGTGCCAGCAGTTCGGCATCTTGGAATGGCTACACCTTC. It translates to CASSSASWNGYTF.

V gene TRBV5-1 combines with J gene TRBJ1-2; TRBD1 matches 7 bases. Germline assignment: CDR1 SGHRS and CDR2 YFSETQ. V shed 7 bases, J shed 7 bases, and the junction held 13 bases outside the gene matches. This CDR3 has 14 residues. The CDR3 DNA reads as TGCGCCAGCCGACTGGATACAGGGGTGGCTGGCTACACCTTC. Translated: CASRLDTGVAGYTF.

The chain has TRBV24-1 and TRBJ2-1; 10 nucleotides agree with TRBD2. V was pared by 3 bases and J by 8 bases, with 6 bases of the junction left unmatched. This CDR3 spans 15 amino acids. The V gene's germline CDR1 is KGHDR and CDR2 SFDVKD. The CDR3 DNA sequence: TGTGCCACCAGTGATCCCGGGACTAGCGTGGATGAGCAGTTCTTC. Translated: CATSDPGTSVDEQFF.

This chain links TRBV5-1 with TRBJ2-7; possibly TRBD1 for D (5 bases). V lost 0 bases and J lost 5, with 12 bases in between. Germline V gene data show CDR1 as SGHRS and CDR2 as YFSETQ. The CDR3 sequence is 14 residues long. CDR3 residues: CASSLDSRVHEQYF. DNA for the CDR3: TGCGCCAGCAGCTTGGATTCCAGGGTCCACGAGCAGTACTTC.

The rearrangement links TRBV6-5 to TRBJ2-7, with 13 bases lining up with TRBD2. There are 15 residues in the CDR3. Trimming removed 6 bases from V and 7 bases from J; junction bases left unmatched: 9. Germline lookup yields CDR1 MNHEY and CDR2 SVGAGI. In nucleotides, the CDR3 is TGTGCCAGCAGAAAGGGACTAGCGGGATCGCGTGAGCAGTACTTC. This sequence encodes CASRKGLAGSREQYF.

The rearrangement uses TRBV12-3 or TRBV12-4 and TRBJ1-4; 7 nucleotides align to TRBD1. This CDR3 spans 13 amino acids. Trimming cost V 5 bases and J 8 bases; bases outside gene matches: 5. In DNA, the CDR3 is TGTGCCAGCAGTATGGGGACAGCCGAAAAACTGTTTTTT. Translating it yields CASSMGTAEKLFF.

This clone was found once. This sequence joins TRBV10-3 and TRBJ2-7, with 14 positions matching TRBD2. This CDR3 has 13 residues. V shed 8 bases and J 6 bases; nucleotides not matched to a gene: 3. Germline lookup yields CDR1 ENHRY and CDR2 SYGVKD. The CDR3 sequence: CAIGTSGRGEQYF. DNA of the CDR3: TGTGCCATCGGGACTAGCGGGAGAGGCGAGCAGTACTTC.